Listed below are T cell receptor beta chains from one sample, sequenced in a study of T cells after yellow fever vaccination. TCRdb re-derived calls from the 5' RACE reads in MiXCR, one entry per CDR3 protein. The table includes just under 600,000 distinct CDR3 sequences, about 13% detected once. This sample comprised PBMCs, obtained on the day of the yellow fever booster vaccination. These receptors were obtained from a man aged 25-40 years who received the YFV17D yellow fever vaccine. CDR3s include the opening cysteine and the closing phenylalanine or tryptophan. D genes are given only for firm matches. Clone size appears in some rows only: once, few, many, or a class for an expanded clone.

j_gene,d_gene,abundance,v_gene,CDR3nt,CDR3aa
TRBJ2-4,TRBD2,.,TRBV5-5,TGTGCCAGCAGCATTGAACCGGGAGGGCCACACTTC,CASSIEPGGPHF
TRBJ2-7,.,.,TRBV20-1,TGCAGTGCCGAACAATTTAGGATCTTTCGCTCCTACGAGCAGTACTTC,CSAEQFRIFRSYEQYF
TRBJ2-2,.,few,TRBV14,TGTGCCAGCAGCCAAGATCCCCGACCCACCGGGGAGCTGTTTTTT,CASSQDPRPTGELFF
TRBJ2-1,.,few,TRBV11-2,TGTGCCAGCAGCTTAGAATCGGAGGGTCGTTGGAGGTACAATGAGCAGTTCTTC,CASSLESEGRWRYNEQFF
TRBJ1-3,.,.,TRBV6-5,TGTGCCAGCAGTTACTCTCCTGGAAACACCATATATTTT,CASSYSPGNTIYF
TRBJ1-1,.,few,TRBV27,TGTGCCAGCAGTTTGACCCGCGGCCAGGAGGCTTTCTTT,CASSLTRGQEAFF
TRBJ2-7,TRBD2,few,TRBV5-1,TGCGCCAGCAGCCCGGGACTAGAATTGGGCGAGCAGTACTTC,CASSPGLELGEQYF
TRBJ2-2,.,.,TRBV20-1,TGCAGTGCTAGAGTAGGGGGAGCGGACACCGGGGAGCTGTTTTTT,CSARVGGADTGELFF
TRBJ2-5,TRBD1,.,TRBV7-8,TGTGCCAGCAGCTTAGAACCCGGGACAGGGAATGAAGAGACCCAGTACTTC,CASSLEPGTGNEETQYF
TRBJ2-1,.,.,TRBV6-1,TGTGCCAGCCGCATATATACAGGGAGGAATGAGCAGTTCTTC,CASRIYTGRNEQFF
TRBJ2-1,TRBD2,.,TRBV20-1,TGCAGTGCTACCCGCGGGAGCAATGAGCAGTTCTTC,CSATRGSNEQFF
TRBJ2-5,.,.,TRBV7-6,TGTGCCAGCAGCTTAGTTCTAGGAGGGGAGACCCAGTACTTC,CASSLVLGGETQYF
TRBJ2-7,.,.,TRBV20-1,TGCAGTGCTAGTCCGGACAGCCCCTACGAGCAGTACTTC,CSASPDSPYEQYF
TRBJ2-5,TRBD2,.,TRBV7-9,TGTGCCAGCAGCTTACGACTAGCGTTACAAGAGACCCAGTACTTC,CASSLRLALQETQYF
TRBJ2-5,.,many,TRBV6-5,TGTGCCAGCAGTTACGGGGCCCGAGAGACCCAGTACTTC,CASSYGARETQYF
TRBJ2-5,.,.,TRBV7-9,TGTGCCAGCAGCTTAGCCTACAGGAACCAAGAGACCCAGTACTTC,CASSLAYRNQETQYF
TRBJ2-2,TRBD1,few,TRBV5-4,TGTGCCAGCAGCAACGCCGGGACAGGGGGCACCGGGGAGCTGTTTTTT,CASSNAGTGGTGELFF
TRBJ2-7,TRBD2,.,TRBV20-1,TGCAGTGCTAGAATCGTTAGTGCGGGGACTAGGGCCTACGAGCAGTACTTC,CSARIVSAGTRAYEQYF
TRBJ2-5,TRBD2,.,TRBV10-2,TGCGCCAGCAGACCCGGGACTACCTGGAAGTTTTGGACCCAGTACTTC,CASRPGTTWKFWTQYF
TRBJ2-7,.,few,TRBV3-1,TGTGCCAGCAGCCAAGATGGGGGACTTCCGCCCCTCGAGCAGTACTTC,CASSQDGGLPPLEQYF
TRBJ2-1,TRBD2,few,TRBV18,TGTGCCAGCTCACAGGGGACTAGCGGGAGCGGGCAGTTCTTC,CASSQGTSGSGQFF
TRBJ2-1,.,.,TRBV7-8,TGTGCCAGCAGCTTAGGGGTGGGGGGAAACAATGAGCAGTTCTTC,CASSLGVGGNNEQFF
TRBJ2-5,TRBD1,.,TRBV25-1,TGTGCCAGCAGTGAAACAGGGGGGCTGAAGACCCAGTACTTC,CASSETGGLKTQYF
TRBJ1-2,.,few,TRBV15,TGTGCCACCAGCAGAGGCAGGGGCCCTCTATATGGCTACACCTTC,CATSRGRGPLYGYTF
TRBJ2-5,TRBD2,.,TRBV6-6,TGTGCCAGCACTCGGGAGGTTTGGGAGACCCAGTACTTC,CASTREVWETQYF
TRBJ1-6,.,.,TRBV6-5,TGTGCCAGCAGTTACTGGCGGGGGAGGAATTCACCCCTCCACTTT,CASSYWRGRNSPLHF
TRBJ2-2,.,.,TRBV7-8,TGTGCCAGCAGCTGGGGGGGGACAGAGGCCGGGGAGCTGTTTTTT,CASSWGGTEAGELFF
TRBJ2-7,.,.,TRBV14,TGTGCCAGCAGCCAATTTGGTAGGTTCGGCGGGACCTACGAGCAGTACTTC,CASSQFGRFGGTYEQYF
TRBJ1-3,.,.,TRBV5-1,TGCGCCAGCAGTAGTGGGGCCTCTGGAAACACCATATATTTT,CASSSGASGNTIYF
TRBJ2-7,.,.,TRBV7-2,TGTGCCAGCAGCGACTTAGGCGAGCAGTACTTC,CASSDLGEQYF
TRBJ2-7,.,few,TRBV20-1,TGCAGTGCTAGGGGGGCCCTAGCGAATTCCTACGAGCAGTACTTC,CSARGALANSYEQYF
TRBJ2-2,.,.,TRBV7-2,TGTGCCAGCAGCTTGGCGCTGGCTGGGGGCGACGCCGGGGAGCTGTTTTTT,CASSLALAGGDAGELFF
TRBJ2-1,TRBD2,.,TRBV15,TGTGCCACCAGCAGAGGGGCGAGCGGGAGCTACAATGAGCAGTTCTTC,CATSRGASGSYNEQFF
TRBJ2-3,.,.,TRBV20-1,TGCAGTGCTACAACCGGGTCGACTAGAGGGGCAGATACGCAGTATTTT,CSATTGSTRGADTQYF
TRBJ2-5,.,.,TRBV7-2,TGTGCCAGCAGCCCATCCCCGGGCCAAGTGGAGACCCAGTACTTC,CASSPSPGQVETQYF
TRBJ1-3,.,many,TRBV12-3/TRBV12-4,TGTGCCAGCAGGATGCAGGGAAACACCATATATTTT,CASRMQGNTIYF
TRBJ1-1,.,few,TRBV5-1,TGCGCCAGCAGCTTGTCTCTGTCGAATACTGAAGCTTTCTTT,CASSLSLSNTEAFF
TRBJ2-2,.,many,TRBV7-2,TGTGCCAGCAGCCCCTACCCCGCGAACACCGGGGAGCTGTTTTTT,CASSPYPANTGELFF
TRBJ2-1,.,.,TRBV11-1,TGTGCCAGCAGTTTCGGACAGCATGCGAAACCGATCGTTAGCTCCTACAATGAGCAGTTCTTC,CASSFGQHAKPIVSSYNEQFF